The source of this TCR beta chain is a study of glioma-infiltrating T cells. Study observations and caveats: Only very few CDR3 sequences appeared in both tissue and blood. Above-expected tissue-blood divergence occurred in all gliomas, most in low-grade ones.

The iRepertoire nested amplicon-rescue multiplex PCR amplified TCR alpha and beta CDR3s from RNA. Tissue mRNA or PBMC total RNA, about 90-400 ng, went into one-step reverse transcription and amplification. TCRdb fed the multiplex PCR reads into MiXCR, producing one record per CDR3 protein. There are more than 110,000 distinct CDR3 sequences in the sample; about 39% occur only once, and roughly a fifth lies in the top ten. Comment on this clonotype: Its cognate antigen is unknown.

This TCR derives from a human donor with low-grade glioma or glioblastoma, undergoing nonglioma brain surgery, or in good health (not recorded which). The material sequenced was glioma tissue, nonneoplastic brain tissue, or PBMCs (not recorded which).

CDR3 nucleotide sequence: TGTGCCAGCAGTTATAGGGAGACCCAGTACTTC. As protein: CASSYRETQYF. The chain links TRBV27 to TRBJ2-5, with no clear D. CDR3 length: 11 residues. Germline V CDR1 and CDR2: MNHEY, SMNVEV (reference sequence). V shed 4 bases and J shed 5 bases, with 5 bases lying between them.